This TCR beta chain came from a study of T cell changes during pregnancy in multiple sclerosis. Sequencing was performed with immunoSEQ multiplex PCR; in TCRdb, only in-frame clones are kept and a portion is missing. The sample holds 16,000 or so clones, almost 96% seen once. V lost 1 base, J lost 0 bases, and 5 bases stayed unmatched. The CDR3 length is 17 residues. Per germline, CDR1 SNHLY and CDR2 FYNNEI. The sequences come from peripheral blood, collected in the third trimester of pregnancy. The chain links TRBV2 to TRBJ2-1; 8 nucleotides line up with TRBD2. The TCR sequence derives from a female donor with multiple sclerosis, enrolled in a pregnancy study. CDR3 sequence reads: CASSEERRGASYNEQFF. The DNA of the CDR3 is TGTGCCAGCAGTGAAGAAAGGCGGGGGGCCTCCTACAATGAGCAGTTCTTC.